This TCR beta chain comes out of a study of shared clonotypes between healthy human individuals. This clone was recorded a few times. Other DNA sequences within the sample encode an identical CDR3. Profiled with immunoSEQ multiplex PCR; TCRdb holds only in-frame clones, not every one. The data show 2,500,000 or so clones, about 92% seen once. Trimming left V 0 bases short and J 1 base short, with 5 bases between. The CDR3 contains 14 residues. Germline V gene lookup returns CDR1 SGHRS and CDR2 YFSETQ. The sequence came from a man aged 18-30 years in good health. The rearrangement links TRBV5-1 to TRBJ1-5; the D is unclear. The sequencing input was naive CD4+ T cells sorted from blood. The subset here: CD45RA+ positively selected. For the CDR3, the DNA is TGCGCCAGCAGCTTGGAAGGAAGCAATCAGCCCCAGCATTTT. It is translated as CASSLEGSNQPQHF.